This TCR beta chain emerged from a study of cytotoxic CD8 clonotypes in ibrutinib-treated CLL. The CDR3 sequence is 14 residues long. With V trimmed by 5 bases and J by 2 bases, 5 bases remained unmatched. The germline V gene has CDR1 SGHTA and CDR2 FQGNSA. Assay: immunoSEQ multiplex PCR; the TCRdb copy retains only in-frame clones and omits some. The sample has about 300,000 clones, roughly four fifths seen once. The receptor was isolated from a human donor with chronic lymphocytic leukemia. The rearrangement uses TRBV7-2 and TRBJ2-5; TRBD2 agrees at 7 bases. Sequenced here: PBMCs, sampled at disease progression, from a patient treated with ibrutinib. This CDR3 reads CASSLWGGQETQYF. The CDR3 DNA follows: TGTGCCAGCAGCCTATGGGGAGGGCAAGAGACCCAGTACTTC.